The 9 T cell receptor beta chains reported below all come from one sample, sequenced in a study of blood T cell repertoires in COVID-19. This table comes from immunoSEQ multiplex PCR, and its TCRdb copy is limited to in-frame clones, with some not included. This table holds roughly 320,000 clones, roughly 85% found once. Material: peripheral blood. These receptors were taken from a human donor in a cohort sampled during active COVID-19.

The chain is built from TRBV19 and TRBJ2-3, with 12 bases matching TRBD2. With V trimmed by 3 bases and J by 0 bases, 7 bases remained unmatched. CDR1 and CDR2 (germline): LNHDA, SQIVND (reference sequence). The CDR3 sequence is 18 residues long. The CDR3, as DNA: TGTGCCAGTAGTATGTCGACTAGCGGGGGACCTAGCACAGATACGCAGTATTTT. The encoded protein is CASSMSTSGGPSTDTQYF.

The chain links TRBV7-9 to TRBJ2-7, with D perhaps TRBD1 (6 bases). The CDR3 totals 14 residues. Germline V gene data show CDR1 as SEHNR and CDR2 as FQNEAQ (reference sequence). V was trimmed by 5 bases and J by 3 bases, leaving 14 bases between them. CDR3 residues: CASSEQGGIYEQYF. The DNA of the CDR3 is TGTGCCAGCAGCGAACAGGGCGGAATCTACGAGCAGTACTTC.

J is TRBJ1-2 and V is TRBV7-9; TRBD1 agrees at 10 bases. CDR3 length: 15 amino acids. Germline V gene data show CDR1 as SEHNR and CDR2 as FQNEAQ (reference sequence). V was pared by 4 bases and J by 8 bases, with 10 bases of the junction left unmatched. The CDR3 loop is CASSWGQGLGEGYTF. In DNA, the CDR3 is TGTGCCAGCAGCTGGGGACAGGGGCTGGGGGAAGGCTACACCTTC.

This chain joins TRBV2 and TRBJ2-7, with 12 nucleotides matching TRBD2. The CDR3 runs 14 residues. The ends lost 6 bases at V and 6 bases at J; junction bases unmatched: 6. Germline values: CDR1 SNHLY, CDR2 FYNNEI. Written as DNA, the CDR3 is TGTGCCAGCAGGACTAGCGGGGGCAACACCGAGCAGTACTTC. Amino acids: CASRTSGGNTEQYF.

The chain couples TRBV30 to TRBJ1-1; 10 bases are a match to TRBD1. Trimming cost V 5 bases and J 1 base; bases outside gene matches: 16. The CDR3 has 18 amino acids. The V gene's germline CDR1 is GTSNPN and CDR2 SVGIG (reference sequence). This CDR3 reads CAWSRAGTGARGNTEAFF. The CDR3 DNA sequence: TGTGCCTGGTCTCGCGCCGGGACAGGGGCCCGGGGGAACACTGAAGCTTTCTTT.

V is TRBV5-4 and J is TRBJ2-1; D is unresolved. From germline, CDR1 is SGHNT and CDR2 YYREEE (reference sequence). Trimming stripped 0 bases from V and 0 bases from J, with 16 bases between. The CDR3 runs to 18 residues. The CDR3 sequence: CASSLAVMSTSSYNEQFF. DNA for the CDR3: TGTGCCAGCAGCTTGGCCGTAATGTCCACAAGCTCCTACAATGAGCAGTTCTTC.

The genes are TRBV6-1 and TRBJ2-3; 10 positions agree with TRBD2. There are 16 residues in the CDR3. Germline assignment: CDR1 MNHNS and CDR2 SASEGT. The ends lost 3 bases at V and 3 bases at J; junction bases unmatched: 6. CDR3: CASSDPSGGWTDTQYF. The CDR3 coding sequence is TGTGCCAGCAGTGACCCTAGCGGGGGATGGACAGATACGCAGTATTTT.

V gene TRBV18 combines with J gene TRBJ2-7; 9 bases agree with TRBD2. The V gene end was trimmed by 2 bases and the J gene end by 1 base; junction bases not matched to a gene: 6. CDR1 and CDR2 (germline): KGHSH, LQKENI. This CDR3 is 16 amino acids long. The chain's CDR3 is CASSPSSLAGSYEQYF. DNA of the CDR3: TGTGCCAGCTCACCATCATCCCTAGCGGGGTCCTACGAGCAGTACTTC.

This chain uses TRBV7-8 with TRBJ2-6, with unresolved D. The CDR3 runs 16 residues. Deletions cut 2 bases from V and 2 bases from J, with 10 bases between. Germline values: CDR1 SGHVS, CDR2 FQNEAQ. The CDR3 region is CASSLFTYTGANVLTF. The DNA for the CDR3 is TGTGCCAGCAGCTTATTCACGTACACTGGGGCCAACGTCCTGACTTTC. Looking up the rest from reference TRBV7-8 and TRBJ2-6 gives the full variable domain: GAGVSQSPRYKVAKRGQDVALRCDPISGHVSLFWYQQALGQGPEFLTYFQNEAQLDKSGLPSDRFFAERPEGSVSTLKIQRTQQEDSAVYLCASSLFTYTGANVLTFGAGSRLTVL.